One sample yielded the 3 T cell receptor beta chains listed below, sequenced in a study of cytomegalovirus exposure and HLA in healthy donors. A multiplex PCR was run with 60 Vbeta primers and 13 Jbeta primers. Profiled with immunoSEQ multiplex PCR; TCRdb holds only in-frame clones, not every one. This sample has 160,000 or so clones, with roughly 76% found just once. Sequencing input: PBMCs. These receptor sequences come from a woman between 18 and 29 years old in good health and CMV-seropositive.

This rearrangement joins TRBV6-1 to TRBJ1-1, with D possibly TRBD1 on 6 matching bases. In germline, CDR1 is MNHNS, CDR2 SASEGT. Deletions cut 2 bases from V and 4 bases from J, with 14 bases between. CDR3 length: 15 residues. DNA of the CDR3: TGTGCCAGCAGTGAAAGGGGGTGGGGACCCACTGAAGCTTTCTTT. Translated: CASSERGWGPTEAFF.

This chain links TRBV5-4 with TRBJ2-5, with D tentatively TRBD2 (6 bases). Germline V CDR1 and CDR2: SGHNT, YYREEE (reference sequence). Deletions cut 0 bases from V and 4 bases from J, with 10 bases between. The length of the CDR3 is 14 residues. The CDR3 sequence: CASSLVGGRETQYF. CDR3 sequence (DNA): TGTGCCAGCAGCTTGGTGGGGGGACGAGAGACCCAGTACTTC.

The genes are TRBV4-2 and TRBJ2-7; the D gene is possibly TRBD1 (6 bases). CDR3 length: 15 amino acids. Trimming took off 0 bases at V and 4 bases at J, with 13 bases between the two ends. Germline V gives CDR1 LGHNA, CDR2 YNFKEQ. The CDR3 region is CASSQDYGTSYEQYF. DNA for the CDR3: TGTGCCAGCAGCCAAGACTACGGGACATCTTACGAGCAGTACTTC.